The entry that follows covers one T cell receptor (beta chain) sequence. Only a few counts were recorded for this clonotype. Its antigen is unknown. No base-level quality is on record; no much larger clone is a single base apart. The entry originates in a study of T cell repertoires in cytomegalovirus infection (dated by TCRdb to about 2019). Looking at the study overall: The peptide stimulations were aimed at well-studied HLA-B-restricted epitopes as well as recently identified HLA-C-restricted CMV epitopes, whose presentation resists viral immunomodulation. The HLA type of each donor mattered for the analysis, because public TCR beta signatures pointed to carriage of CMV infection along with the matching HLA type. Broad study findings and their caveats: In both this cohort and an independent roughly 400-donor cohort, the cumulative frequency of public TCR beta family members distinguished carriers of CMV infection plus the relevant HLA type. The ex vivo response was dominated by HLA-C-restricted CMV-specific TCR beta clonotypes, which also provided the single most frequent clonotype in two of eight donors.

TCRdb records Illumina HiSeq 1500 as the sequencer. TCRdb passed the public sequencing reads through fastp at Q25 and MiXCR, retaining productive beta sequences. Each entry merges the rows of one CDR3 protein and shows their most common DNA and genes. The sample table holds about 770,000 distinct CDR3 sequences, of which 25% to 35% were seen once. The ten largest make up under 15% of the sample. The treatment or condition label here, explained by the study, means: in vitro stimulation with specific CMV peptide epitopes to enrich CMV-specific T cells. From the cysteine through the phenylalanine, the CDR3 covers 12 amino acids. The entry retains the CDR3 DNA only, 36 bases that are in frame from base 1. CDR1 and CDR2, looked up from the germline V gene, are MNHNS and SASEGT. V sheds 4 bases and J sheds 4 bases, leaving 7 bases between their ends.

This sequence uses TRBV6-1 and TRBJ1-2, with no D gene named confidently. The starting material was cultured CD8+ T cells from PBMCs, obtained from culture after CMV antigen stimulation. The source of this sequence is a human donor in good health (CMV status not recorded). Some clones in this sample may be carry-over from other donors' samples. The DNA sequence is TGTGCCAGCAGTGGGGAGATCTATGGCTACACCTTC. The encoded protein is CASSGEIYGYTF.